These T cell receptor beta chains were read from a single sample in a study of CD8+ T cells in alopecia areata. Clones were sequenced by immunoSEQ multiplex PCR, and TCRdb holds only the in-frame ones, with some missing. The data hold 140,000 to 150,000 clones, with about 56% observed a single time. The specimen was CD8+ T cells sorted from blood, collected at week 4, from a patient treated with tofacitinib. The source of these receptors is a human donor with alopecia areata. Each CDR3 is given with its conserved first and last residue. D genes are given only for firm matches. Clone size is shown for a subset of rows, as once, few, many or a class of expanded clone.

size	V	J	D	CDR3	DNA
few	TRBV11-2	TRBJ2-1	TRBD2	CASSLVLAGGYEQFF	TGTGCCAGCAGCTTAGTCCTAGCGGGGGGGTATGAGCAGTTCTTC
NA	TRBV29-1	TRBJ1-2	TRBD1	CSVEAAGGRYGYTF	TGCAGCGTTGAAGCGGCAGGGGGACGGTATGGCTACACCTTC
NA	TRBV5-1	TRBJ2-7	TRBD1	CASSFPGGPGEQYF	TGCGCCAGCAGCTTTCCAGGGGGCCCGGGGGAGCAGTACTTC
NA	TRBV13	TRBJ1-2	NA	CASSPEQGPANYGYTF	TGTGCCAGCAGCCCCGAACAGGGACCAGCTAACTATGGCTACACCTTC
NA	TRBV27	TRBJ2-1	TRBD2	CASSPSSGPYNEQFF	TGTGCCAGCAGTCCATCTAGCGGACCCTACAATGAGCAGTTCTTC
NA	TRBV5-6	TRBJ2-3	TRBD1	CASSFGTGVLTQYF	TGTGCCAGCAGCTTCGGGACAGGGGTACTTACGCAGTATTTT
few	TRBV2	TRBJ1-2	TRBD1	CASSWDRGQVGYTF	TGTGCCAGCAGCTGGGACAGGGGGCAAGTTGGCTACACCTTC
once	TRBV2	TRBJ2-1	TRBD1	CASSEASQGGPYNEQFF	TGTGCCAGCAGTGAAGCCTCACAGGGGGGACCCTACAATGAGCAGTTCTTC
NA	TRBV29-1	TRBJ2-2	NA	CSVEEKNRGNTGELFF	TGCAGCGTTGAAGAAAAAAACCGAGGGAACACCGGGGAGCTGTTTTTT
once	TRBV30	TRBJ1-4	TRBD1	CAWSVGTGDEKLFF	TGTGCCTGGAGTGTGGGGACAGGGGATGAAAAACTGTTTTTT